The 4 T cell receptor beta chains in this list originate from one sample, sequenced in a study of T cells in Graves' hyperthyroidism and ophthalmopathy. RNA transcripts provided the source from which TCR beta CDR3 regions were amplified. Primed by the HTBI set, a first-round RT-PCR was run on the TCR CDR3. MiXCR, applied by TCRdb to the multiplex PCR reads, yields one record per CDR3 protein. The profile covers under 350,000 distinct CDR3 sequences, with around 20% appearing a single time and around half taken by the ten largest. Material: blood. The receptors were sampled from a woman aged 45-59 years with Graves' hyperthyroidism.

This clonotype was observed many times. The rearrangement joins TRBV28 to TRBJ2-7; 11 bases align to TRBD2. The CDR3 contains 17 residues. Germline V CDR1 and CDR2: MDHEN, SYDVKM. V gave up 3 bases and J gave up 2 bases; unmatched junction bases: 9. CDR3 nucleotides: TGTGCCAGCAGTTTCTTCGCTAGCGGGGGGCCTACCTACGAGCAGTACTTC. The encoded protein is CASSFFASGGPTYEQYF.

This clonotype was seen repeatedly, ten times or more. V gene TRBV30 combines with J gene TRBJ2-1; D remains ambiguous. The V gene lost 1 base and the J gene lost 4 bases, with 14 bases spanning the gap. CDR1 is GTSNPN, CDR2 SVGIG, per germline (reference sequence). This CDR3 has 15 amino acids. The CDR3 DNA reads TGTGCCTGGAGTGCCTCGCTAGGGTCGTACAATGAGCAGTTCTTC. This sequence encodes CAWSASLGSYNEQFF.

The chain couples TRBV7-9 to TRBJ1-5; TRBD1 agrees at 8 bases. Per germline, CDR1 SEHNR and CDR2 FQNEAQ (reference sequence). V trimming: 2 bases; J trimming: 6 bases; junction bases outside the gene matches: 6. CDR3 length: 15 residues. The CDR3 nucleotides are TGTGCCAGCAGCTTACGTTCACAGGGGGTTCAGCCCCAGCATTTT. The encoded protein is CASSLRSQGVQPQHF.

Many counts were recorded for this clonotype. The chain employs TRBV12-3 or TRBV12-4 and TRBJ1-1; D is possibly TRBD1 (5 bases). The V gene lost 6 bases and the J gene lost 11 bases, with 13 bases spanning the gap. The CDR3 totals 11 residues. CDR3 sequence (DNA): TGTGCCAGCAGCTTCGGGGGATCGGCTTTCTTT. It is translated as CASSFGGSAFF.